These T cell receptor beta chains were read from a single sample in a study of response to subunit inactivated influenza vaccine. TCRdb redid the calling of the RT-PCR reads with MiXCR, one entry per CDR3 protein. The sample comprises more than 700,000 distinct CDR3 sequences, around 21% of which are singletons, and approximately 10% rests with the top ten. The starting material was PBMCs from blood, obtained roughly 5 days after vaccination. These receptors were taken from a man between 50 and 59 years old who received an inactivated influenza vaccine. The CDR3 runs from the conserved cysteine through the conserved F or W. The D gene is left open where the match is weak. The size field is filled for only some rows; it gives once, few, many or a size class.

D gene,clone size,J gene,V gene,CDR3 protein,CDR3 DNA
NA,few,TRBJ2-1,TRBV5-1,CASSLVYLSSYNEQFF,TGCGCCAGCAGCTTGGTCTACTTGAGCTCCTACAATGAGCAGTTCTTC
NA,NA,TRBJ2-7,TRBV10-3,CAISESGRPYEQYF,TGTGCCATCAGTGAGTCGGGGAGACCCTACGAGCAGTACTTC
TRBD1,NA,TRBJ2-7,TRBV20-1,CSATGTDLYEQYF,TGCAGTGCTACCGGGACAGACCTCTACGAGCAGTACTTC
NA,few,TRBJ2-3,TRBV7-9,CASSLETGYTQYF,TGTGCCAGCAGCTTAGAGACTGGGTATACGCAGTATTTT
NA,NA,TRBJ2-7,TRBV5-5,CASSFVASTYEQYF,TGTGCCAGCAGCTTTGTTGCCTCAACCTACGAGCAGTACTTC
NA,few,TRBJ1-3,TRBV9,CASSPWDVRSGNTIYF,TGTGCCAGCAGCCCCTGGGACGTACGCTCTGGAAACACCATATATTTT
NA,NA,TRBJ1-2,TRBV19,CASTHSGGYGYTF,TGTGCCAGTACTCATTCCGGGGGCTATGGCTACACCTTC
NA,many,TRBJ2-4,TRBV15,CATSVRGDIQYF,TGTGCCACCAGCGTGAGAGGGGACATTCAGTACTTC
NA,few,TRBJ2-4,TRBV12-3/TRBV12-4,CASSFGGNIQYF,TGTGCCAGCAGTTTCGGGGGAAACATTCAGTACTTC
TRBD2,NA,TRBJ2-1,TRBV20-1,CSAGGLANNEQFF,TGCAGTGCTGGGGGACTAGCGAACAATGAGCAGTTCTTC
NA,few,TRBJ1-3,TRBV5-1,CASSDRGFGNTIYF,TGCGCCAGCAGCGACCGGGGTTTTGGAAACACCATATATTTT
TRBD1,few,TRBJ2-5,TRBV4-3,CASSQGTGLQETQYF,TGCGCCAGCAGCCAAGGGACAGGGCTTCAAGAGACCCAGTACTTC
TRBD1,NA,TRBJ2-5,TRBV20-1,CSARDLGQGSETQYF,TGCAGTGCTAGAGATCTAGGACAGGGCTCGGAGACCCAGTACTTC
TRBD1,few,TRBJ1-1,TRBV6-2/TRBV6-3,CASRRTGTTAGTEAFF,TGTGCCAGCAGAAGGACAGGGACAACGGCGGGGACTGAAGCTTTCTTT
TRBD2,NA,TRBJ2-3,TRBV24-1,CATSAASGIGTDTQYF,TGTGCCACCAGTGCAGCTAGCGGGATCGGCACAGATACGCAGTATTTT
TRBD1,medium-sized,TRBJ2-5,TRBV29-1,CSVGTAGETQYF,TGCAGCGTAGGGACAGCCGGAGAGACCCAGTACTTC
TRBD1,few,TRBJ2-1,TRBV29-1,CSVEGGFGGTGELLPYNEQFF,TGCAGCGTTGAAGGGGGATTCGGAGGGACAGGGGAGCTTCTGCCTTACAATGAGCAGTTCTTC
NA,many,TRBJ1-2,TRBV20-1,CSFWTLYGYTF,TGCAGTTTCTGGACGCTCTATGGCTACACCTTC
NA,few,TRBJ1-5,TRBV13,CASSLGNRQTQHF,TGTGCCAGCAGCTTAGGGAATCGACAGACCCAGCATTTT
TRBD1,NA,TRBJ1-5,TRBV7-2,CASSLGADRANQPQHF,TGTGCCAGCAGCTTAGGGGCGGACAGGGCCAATCAGCCCCAGCATTTT
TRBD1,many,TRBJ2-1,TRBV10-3,CAISEWQGADNEQFF,TGTGCCATCAGTGAGTGGCAGGGGGCGGACAATGAGCAGTTCTTC
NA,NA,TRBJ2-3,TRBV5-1,CASSSGLRFADTQYF,TGCGCCAGCAGTTCCGGACTGAGATTCGCAGATACGCAGTATTTT
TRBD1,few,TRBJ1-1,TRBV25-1,CASSAGQGPEAFF,TGTGCCAGCAGTGCGGGACAGGGCCCTGAAGCTTTCTTT
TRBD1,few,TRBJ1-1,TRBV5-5,CASSLGGGDYMNTEAFF,TGTGCCAGCAGCTTGGGAGGGGGCGACTATATGAACACTGAAGCTTTCTTT
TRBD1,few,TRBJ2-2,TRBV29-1,CSAQGAQNTGELFF,TGCAGCGCTCAGGGGGCGCAAAACACCGGGGAGCTGTTTTTT
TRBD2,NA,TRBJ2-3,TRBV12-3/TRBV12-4,CASSFSGGTSADTQYF,TGTGCCAGCAGTTTTTCGGGAGGCACTTCAGCAGATACGCAGTATTTT
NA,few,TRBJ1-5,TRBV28,CASSGLGNSNQPQHF,TGTGCCAGCAGCGGCCTGGGGAATAGCAATCAGCCCCAGCATTTT
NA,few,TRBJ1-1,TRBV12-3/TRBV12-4,CASSARSGSSTEAFF,TGTGCCAGCAGTGCGCGGAGCGGAAGTTCGACTGAAGCTTTCTTT
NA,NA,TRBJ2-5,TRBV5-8,CASSPRGREETQYF,TGTGCCAGCAGCCCACGCGGTAGGGAAGAGACCCAGTACTTC
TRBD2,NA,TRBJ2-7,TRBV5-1,CASSLSVQGLTSYEQYF,TGCGCCAGCAGCCTCTCCGTTCAGGGACTAACCTCCTACGAGCAGTACTTC
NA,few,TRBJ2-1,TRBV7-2,CASSLYSVGEQFF,TGTGCCAGCAGCTTGTATAGCGTAGGTGAGCAGTTCTTC
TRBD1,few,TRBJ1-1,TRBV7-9,CASRPGDRVAFF,TGTGCCAGCAGGCCAGGGGACAGAGTGGCTTTCTTT
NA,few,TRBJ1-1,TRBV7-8,CASSLGSFMNTEAFF,TGTGCCAGCAGCTTAGGCTCCTTCATGAACACTGAAGCTTTCTTT
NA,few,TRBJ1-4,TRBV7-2,CASSLNGGGTNEKLFF,TGTGCCAGCAGCTTAAATGGCGGCGGGACTAATGAAAAACTGTTTTTT
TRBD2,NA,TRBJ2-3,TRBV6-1,CASRTGGRAGTDTQYF,TGTGCCAGCAGGACCGGCGGGAGGGCTGGAACAGATACGCAGTATTTT
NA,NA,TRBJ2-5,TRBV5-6,CASSFGVDQETQYF,TGTGCCAGCAGCTTCGGGGTCGATCAGGAGACCCAGTACTTC
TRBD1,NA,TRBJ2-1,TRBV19,CASRPTGTGTYNEQFF,TGTGCCAGTAGACCAACCGGGACAGGGACATACAATGAGCAGTTCTTC
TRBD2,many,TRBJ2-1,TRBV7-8,CASSRSGSSYNEQFF,TGTGCCAGCAGTCGAAGCGGGAGCTCCTACAATGAGCAGTTCTTC
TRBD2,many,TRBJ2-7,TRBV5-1,CASSVTSGINEQYF,TGCGCCAGCAGCGTGACTAGCGGGATTAACGAGCAGTACTTC
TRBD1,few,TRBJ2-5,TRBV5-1,CASSLNSGGGSETQYF,TGCGCCAGCAGCTTGAATTCAGGGGGTGGTTCAGAGACCCAGTACTTC
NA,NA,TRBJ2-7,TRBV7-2,CASSLSTPRSPYEQYF,TGTGCCAGCAGCTTAAGTACCCCACGGAGCCCCTACGAGCAGTACTTC
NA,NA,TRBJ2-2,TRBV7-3,CASSLTLALGTGELFF,TGTGCCAGCAGCTTAACGCTAGCATTAGGCACCGGGGAGCTGTTTTTT